What follows is one T cell receptor (beta chain) and its context. The antigen remains undetermined. Germline-derived CDR1 and CDR2 are LGHNA and YSLEER. V lost 2 bases, J lost 7 bases, and 15 bases lay in between. CDR3 length: 15 amino acids. This sample is part of a study of T-cell reconstitution after alpha-beta-depleted transplantation in children. General study results and limits: Where some patients showed high TCRbeta diversity at day 60, it came from recipient T cells and thymic progenitors that had survived. Expanded graft clones, several hundred of them, were reportedly the source of alpha-beta T cells about two months after transplant. At one year after transplant, newly produced T cells mostly accounted for T-cell counts and diversity.

Using unique molecular identifiers, the investigators prepared the TCRbeta library. One entry per CDR3 protein results from TCRdb running MiXCR on the PCR reads. This sample has around 490,000 distinct CDR3 sequences; roughly 11% occur once, and the top ten carry 12% to 15%. The receptor was derived from a female patient aged 2-9 years who had a stem cell transplant for aplastic anemia, so the T cells may come from the graft donor. The chain couples TRBV4-3 to TRBJ2-4; tentatively, D is TRBD1 or TRBD2 (5 bases each). Sequencing was performed on PBMCs, mostly from graft donor cells, taken 180 days after TCRalphabeta/CD19-depleted stem cell transplant. The CDR3 is CASSQSPSRANIQYF. The DNA of the CDR3 is TGCGCCAGCAGCCAATCGCCTAGCAGGGCTAACATTCAGTACTTC.